Below, one T cell receptor beta chain is given with its context. Its antigen is still unknown. Next came a second PCR, run for about 6 to 11 cycles, which used a sample-barcoded 5' primer along with a J-beta primer mix. Researchers report that a template-switch adaptor with 12 random nucleotides tagged each cDNA molecule. TCRdb analysed the 5' RACE reads with MiXCR anew, one entry per CDR3 protein. The data hold 1.5 million to 2 million distinct CDR3 sequences, with about 28% observed a single time. The source of the sample is a study of blood T cells in healthy people across ages. J gave up 3 bases and V 2 bases, and 4 bases lay outside the gene matches. Germline CDR1 is SGHTA and CDR2 is FQGTGA. This CDR3 contains 15 residues. The study, taken as a whole, reports: Reliance upon unsorted PBMCs precluded definitive naive versus antigen-experienced comparison.

The sequence was obtained from a woman aged 30 to 39 in good health. The chain is built from TRBV7-3 and TRBJ2-1; the match to TRBD1 covers 7 bases. Sequenced material: blood. The CDR3 protein is CASSLQQGYYNEQFF. CDR3 sequence (DNA): TGTGCCAGCAGCTTACAACAGGGGTACTACAATGAGCAGTTCTTC.